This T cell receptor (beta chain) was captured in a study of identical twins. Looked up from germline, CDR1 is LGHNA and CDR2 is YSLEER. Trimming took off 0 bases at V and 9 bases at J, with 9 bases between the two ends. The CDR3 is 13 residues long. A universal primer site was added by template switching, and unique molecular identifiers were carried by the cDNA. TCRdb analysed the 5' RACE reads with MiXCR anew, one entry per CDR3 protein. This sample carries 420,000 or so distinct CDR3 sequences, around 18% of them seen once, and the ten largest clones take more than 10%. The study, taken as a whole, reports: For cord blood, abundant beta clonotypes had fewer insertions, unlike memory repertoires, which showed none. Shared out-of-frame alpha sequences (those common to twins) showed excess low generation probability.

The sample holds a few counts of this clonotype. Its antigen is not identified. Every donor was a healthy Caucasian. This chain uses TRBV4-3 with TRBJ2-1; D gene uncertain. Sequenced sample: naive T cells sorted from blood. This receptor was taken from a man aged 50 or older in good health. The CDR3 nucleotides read TGCGCCAGCAGCCAAGATAGGGCCGGTGAGCAGTTCTTC. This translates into CASSQDRAGEQFF.